This entry lists 3 T cell receptor beta chains sequenced from one sample in a study of blood T cell repertoires in COVID-19. Libraries were prepared by immunoSEQ multiplex PCR; TCRdb keeps only in-frame clonotypes and omits some of them. The sample holds about 150,000 clones; roughly 80% are singletons and the top ten take about 3%. Sequenced: peripheral blood. These receptors all stem from a woman aged 40-49 years with active or convalescent COVID-19.

This clone was counted once. The rearrangement uses TRBV10-2 and TRBJ1-6; D is possibly TRBD1 (6 bases). Per germline, CDR1 WSHSY and CDR2 SAAADI. CDR3 length: 16 amino acids. V lost 2 bases to trimming and J lost 3 bases, with 11 bases between them. CDR3 sequence (DNA): TGCGCCAGCAGTGAGCCGCCGGGACACTATAATTCACCCCTCCACTTT. Amino acids: CASSEPPGHYNSPLHF.

This clone was seen a handful of times. The rearrangement uses TRBV28 and TRBJ1-5, with a tentative D call TRBD1 (5 bases). Between the trimmed V and J ends, which lost 6 bases and 4 bases, there was a span of 13 bases. CDR1 is MDHEN, CDR2 SYDVKM, per germline. This CDR3 has 14 amino acids. The DNA for the CDR3 is TGTGCCAGCAGCCAAAACAGGATTAATCAGCCCCAGCATTTT. Translated: CASSQNRINQPQHF.

The chain has TRBV18 and TRBJ1-1; a weak D match, TRBD1 (6 bases). The V and J ends lost 6 bases and 0 bases respectively, with 14 bases between them. This CDR3 comprises 15 residues. The germline gives CDR1 KGHSH, CDR2 LQKENI. DNA for the CDR3: TGTGCCAGCTCCGTCCGACAGGTCATGAACACTGAAGCTTTCTTT. Its protein is CASSVRQVMNTEAFF.